The next 20 T cell receptor beta chains were all read from a single sample in a study of CXCR3-negative and CXCR3-positive naive CD8 T cells. Researchers prepared the TRB cDNA libraries using 5' RACE with UMI labels. TCRdb re-called the 5' RACE reads; one entry per CDR3 protein, DNA not given. The sample table includes approximately 59,000 distinct CDR3 sequences. No cognate antigen is known for these TCRs. General study points: When CXCR3-positive naive cells were set against CXCR3-negative naive cells, the former had more hydrophobic TRB CDR3s.

Sequenced input: naive CXCR3+ CD8+ T cells from blood. This sample's subset: CD45RO-CCR7+CD27+CD95- naive CD8+ T cells expressing CXCR3 (TNR3+). Receptors originate from a human donor in good health. Some clones in this sample may be carry-over from other donors' samples.

The gene calls are TRBV29-1 and TRBJ1-2. This CDR3 has 12 amino acids. CDR1 and CDR2 from the germline V gene are SQVTM and ANQGSEA. The CDR3 spells CSVDISLHGYTF.

The V call is TRBV6-1, the J call TRBJ2-1; TCRdb names TRBD1, which stays unverified in the absence of DNA. Germline V lookup: CDR1 MNHNS, CDR2 SASEGT. The CDR3 runs to 13 residues. This CDR3 is CASSWTTDNEQFF.

This chain links TRBV7-2 with TRBJ2-3. This CDR3 contains 11 residues. Per the germline V gene, CDR1 is SGHTA and CDR2 is FQGNSA. The CDR3 protein is CASSFGDTQYF.

The J gene is TRBJ2-2, the V gene TRBV25-1; TCRdb's D call of TRBD2 is untestable without DNA. The germline V gene encodes CDR1 MGHDK and CDR2 SYGVNS. This CDR3 has 15 residues. CDR3 region: CASSGGTRFTGELFF.

This sequence joins TRBV21-1 and TRBJ1-1. TRBV21-1 is flagged as a pseudogene. The CDR3 has 17 amino acids. The CDR3 spells CASSKVTASKINTEAFF.

J is TRBJ2-2 and V is TRBV6-4. Looked up from germline, CDR1 is MRHNA and CDR2 is SNTAGT. The CDR3 sequence is 14 residues long. CDR3 protein: CASQPDQNTGELFF.

V usage is TRBV4-2 and J usage is TRBJ2-7; the TCRdb D gene call, TRBD1, has no DNA to confirm it. From germline, CDR1 is LGHNA and CDR2 YNFKEQ. The CDR3 has 15 residues. This CDR3 is CASSLSQGNLHEQYF.

The rearrangement uses TRBV25-1 and TRBJ2-7; the D call from TCRdb, TRBD1, cannot be confirmed without DNA. The CDR3 loop spans 14 amino acids. Germline CDR1 is MGHDK and CDR2 is SYGVNS. This CDR3 reads CASAGTGISYEQYF.

This chain uses TRBV5-1 with TRBJ2-7; TCRdb proposes TRBD2, but this gene call is untestable without DNA. Germline loops: CDR1 SGHRS, CDR2 YFSETQ. This CDR3 is 15 amino acids long. The CDR3 is CASSLTSGGAYEQYF.

This chain links TRBV7-2 with TRBJ1-6. The CDR3 has 13 residues. CDR1 is SGHTA and CDR2 is FQGNSA in the germline V gene. The chain's CDR3 is CASSSDGNSPLHF.

The rearrangement joins TRBV4-2 to TRBJ2-5; no DNA is available, so the TRBD2 call from TCRdb remains unchecked. Germline V gene sequence: CDR1 LGHNA, CDR2 YNFKEQ. This CDR3 has 18 amino acids. The CDR3 loop reads CASSHRLAGEWRQETQYF.

The chain recombines TRBV10-3 with TRBJ2-7; without DNA, the TCRdb call of TRBD2 cannot be checked. CDR3 length equals 17 residues. Germline lookup yields CDR1 ENHRY and CDR2 SYGVKD. This CDR3 is CAISDPTLGEKSYEQYF.

CDR3 sequence: CASSQKVAGQNTEAFF. The rearrangement joins TRBV14 to TRBJ1-1. This CDR3 has 16 residues. The germline gives CDR1 SGHDN, CDR2 FVKESK.

The genes are TRBV7-9 and TRBJ2-3; TCRdb's D call, TRBD2, is unchecked because there is no DNA. This CDR3 region has 19 residues. Germline V gene data show CDR1 as SEHNR and CDR2 as FQNEAQ (reference sequence). CDR3: CASSPRMASGAVSTDTKYF.

The rearrangement uses TRBV20-1 and TRBJ1-2. The germline V gene has CDR1 DFQATT and CDR2 SNEGSKA (reference sequence). The CDR3 is 13 residues long. The CDR3: CSARERIDLPLTF.

The genes are TRBV7-8 and TRBJ2-7; TCRdb returns TRBD1, unconfirmable since there is no DNA. CDR1 and CDR2 (germline): SGHVS, FQNEAQ. The CDR3 covers 13 residues. CDR3 sequence reads: CASSPPITDEQYF.

The chain links TRBV7-8 to TRBJ2-2; checking the TCRdb D call of TRBD1 is not possible without DNA. This CDR3 is 16 amino acids long. Germline-derived CDR1 and CDR2 are SGHVS and FQNEAQ. CDR3 in amino acids: CASSLVPVLSTGELFF.

V is TRBV20-1 and J is TRBJ2-3; without DNA, the TCRdb call of TRBD1 cannot be checked. The CDR3 sequence is 15 residues long. In germline, CDR1 is DFQATT, CDR2 SNEGSKA (reference sequence). CDR3 sequence reads: CSASWAGGSTDTQYF.

CDR3 loop: CSVEDLGETQYF. The rearrangement links TRBV29-1 to TRBJ2-5. This CDR3 is 12 amino acids long. The germline CDR1 and CDR2 sequences are SQVTM and ANQGSEA.

V gene TRBV20-1 combines with J gene TRBJ2-7; checking the TCRdb D call of TRBD1 is not possible without DNA. The CDR3 loop spans 13 amino acids. Germline lookup yields CDR1 DFQATT and CDR2 SNEGSKA (reference sequence). The chain's CDR3 is CSANSAGAYEQYF.